The 7 T cell receptor beta chains below come from one sample, sequenced in a study of neurological immune-mediated disorders. TCRdb re-analysed the 5' RACE reads in MiXCR, keeping a single row per CDR3 protein. This table holds over 45,000 distinct CDR3 sequences, about 5.8% found once. The sequencing sample was made of CD4+ T cells from blood. The receptors here all came from a woman between 18 and 29 years old with multiple sclerosis.

This clonotype was detected ten times or more. The J gene is TRBJ2-3, the V gene TRBV6-2 or TRBV6-3; 9 nucleotides agree with TRBD1. CDR3 size: 13 residues. Germline CDR1 is MNHEY and CDR2 is SVGEGT. The trim removed 8 bases at V and 6 bases at J, leaving 6 bases unmatched. As DNA, the CDR3 is TGTGCCAGCGCCGGGACAGGGACCGATACGCAGTATTTT. This encodes CASAGTGTDTQYF.

This clonotype has at least ten counts. Here the CDR3 reads CASSPDPNYGYTF. The CDR3 nucleotides are TGTGCCAGCTCACCAGACCCAAACTATGGCTACACCTTC. This chain links TRBV18 with TRBJ1-2, with D uncertain. Germline CDR1 reads KGHSH; CDR2 reads LQKENI. This CDR3 has 13 residues. Trimming shortened V by 2 bases and J by 2 bases, and 6 bases separated the two germline ends.

This clonotype was counted ten times or more. This rearrangement joins TRBV6-5 to TRBJ1-4; no clear D. Germline CDR1 is MNHEY and CDR2 is SVGAGI. There are 14 residues in the CDR3. Trimming took 0 bases from V and 0 from J, leaving 2 bases between them. CDR3 nucleotide sequence: TGTGCCAGCAGTTACTCCACAACTAATGAAAAACTGTTTTTT. As protein: CASSYSTTNEKLFF.

The table lists this clonotype with many counts. CDR3 sequence reads: CASSLATGTSGNTIYF. CDR3 nucleotide sequence: TGTGCCAGCAGCTTGGCGACAGGGACCTCTGGAAACACCATATATTTT. The chain carries TRBV5-5 and TRBJ1-3, with TRBD1 matching over 7 bases. The CDR3 loop spans 16 amino acids. CDR1 SGHKS and CDR2 YYEKEE come from the germline V gene (reference sequence). V trimming: 0 bases; J trimming: 0 bases; junction bases outside the gene matches: 3.

This clonotype came up many times. The genes are TRBV18 and TRBJ2-5; tentative D call: TRBD1 (6 bases). V shed 6 bases and J shed 2 bases, with 13 bases lying between them. Per the germline V gene, CDR1 is KGHSH and CDR2 is LQKENI. The CDR3 runs 14 residues. The CDR3: CASSPNRAQETQYF. The DNA of the CDR3 is TGTGCCAGCTCGCCAAACAGGGCGCAAGAGACCCAGTACTTC.

This clonotype was counted a few times. The V and J genes are TRBV19 and TRBJ1-1, with D perhaps TRBD1 (6 bases). The CDR3 has 13 residues. CDR1 is LNHDA and CDR2 is SQIVND in the germline V gene (reference sequence). Trimming removed 3 bases at V and 5 bases at J, with 10 bases between. CDR3 DNA sequence: TGTGCCAGTAGTATCAACACAGGGACTGAAGCTTTCTTT. Protein: CASSINTGTEAFF.

The genes are TRBV15 and TRBJ2-2, with a possible D match to TRBD2 (6 bases). Trimming left V 0 bases short and J 6 bases short, with 14 bases between. The CDR3 has 16 residues. Germline CDR1 reads LNHNV; CDR2 reads YYDKDF (reference sequence). CDR3 DNA: TGTGCCACCAGCAGAGAAGGAGGGGCAGGCGCCGGGGAGCTGTTTTTT. Protein product: CATSREGGAGAGELFF. Supplemented by reference TRBV15 and TRBJ2-2, the full variable domain reads DAMVIQNPRYQVTQFGKPVTLSCSQTLNHNVMYWYQQKSSQAPKLLFHYYDKDFNNEADTPDNFQSRRPNTSFCFLDIRSPGLGDTAMYLCATSREGGAGAGELFFGEGSRLTVL.